This T cell receptor (beta chain) originates from a study of blood T cells in healthy people across ages. Findings and caveats of the study: A roughly linear fall in TCR beta diversity per million T cells was seen with increasing age.

The V gene's germline CDR1 is KGHDR and CDR2 SFDVKD. Germline trimming cut 3 bases from V and 3 bases from J; bases unmatched to any gene: 11. The CDR3 covers 18 residues. This clonotype was observed a handful of times. As yet, its antigen is unknown. A second PCR, run for 7 to 11 cycles, used a sample-barcoded 5' primer plus a J-beta primer mix. One entry per CDR3 protein results from TCRdb running MiXCR on the 5' RACE reads. The sample lists 780,000 or so distinct CDR3 sequences; around 25% were seen once. These data also formed part of another study, on T cells of mothers and their children.

The genes are TRBV24-1 and TRBJ1-5; 9 bases are a match to TRBD1. This sequence originates from a boy aged 5 to 17 in good health. Sequencing input: blood. Here the CDR3 reads CATSDPGPGTGINQPQHF. CDR3 DNA: TGTGCCACCAGTGATCCCGGTCCCGGGACAGGGATCAATCAGCCCCAGCATTTT.